Here is one T cell receptor beta chain with its context. Its target is unknown. The entry originates in a study of T cell responses to AZD1222 COVID-19 vaccine. Points from the study as a whole: There were vaccine-associated CD4 TCRs across spike, dominant at 160-218 and 743-854. The donor group comprised mostly white British people and more females; the analysis possibly underestimated clonal diversity.

Only in-frame clones appear in the TCRdb table, and some are missing; sequencing was by immunoSEQ multiplex PCR. The repertoire has about 120,000 clones, about nine tenths of them found once; the top ten carry about 14%. Germline CDR1 LNHDA, CDR2 SQIVND (reference sequence). The trim removed 9 bases at V and 7 bases at J, leaving 8 bases unmatched. This CDR3 region has 14 residues. The sequenced sample was peripheral blood, obtained on day 0 of AZD1222 vaccination. The source is an adult in good health. This chain uses TRBV19 with TRBJ2-2, with 10 bases identical to TRBD1. The CDR3 DNA is TGTGCCAGCCACTGGGGACAGGGGCTCGGGGAGCTGTTTTTT. It yields the protein CASHWGQGLGELFF.